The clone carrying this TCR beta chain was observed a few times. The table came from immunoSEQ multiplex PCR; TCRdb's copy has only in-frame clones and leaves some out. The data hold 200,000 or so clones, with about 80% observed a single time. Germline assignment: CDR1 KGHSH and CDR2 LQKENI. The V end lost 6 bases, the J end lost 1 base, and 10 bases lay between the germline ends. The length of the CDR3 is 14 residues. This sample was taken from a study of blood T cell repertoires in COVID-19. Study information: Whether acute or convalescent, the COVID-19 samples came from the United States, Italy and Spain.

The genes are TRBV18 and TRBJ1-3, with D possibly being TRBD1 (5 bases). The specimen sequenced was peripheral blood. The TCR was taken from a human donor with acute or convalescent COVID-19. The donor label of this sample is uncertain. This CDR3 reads CASSLDTSGNTIYF. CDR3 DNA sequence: TGTGCCAGCTCCCTGGACACTTCTGGAAACACCATATATTTT. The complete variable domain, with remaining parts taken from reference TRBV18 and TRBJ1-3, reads NAGVMQNPRHLVRRRGQEARLRCSPMKGHSHVYWYRQLPEEGLKFMVYLQKENIIDESGMPKERFSAEFPKEGPSILRIQQVVRGDSAAYFCASSLDTSGNTIYFGEGSWLTVV.